Shown below are 22 T cell receptor beta chains from a single sample sequenced in a study of shared clonotypes between healthy human individuals. Sequencing was performed with immunoSEQ multiplex PCR; in TCRdb, only in-frame clones are kept and a portion is missing. Among roughly 2.1 million clones listed, about 93% were seen once. Naive CD8 cells, CD45RO-negative and positively selected for CCR7, excluded terminally differentiated effector memory CD45RA+ cells. The sample taken for sequencing was naive CD8+ T cells from PBMCs. These TCRs come from a man aged 18 to 30 in good health. Some clones in this sample may be carry-over from other donors' samples.

This clone was found a few times. The same CDR3 also results from other DNA sequences found in this sample. The CDR3: CASSQGSSYEQYF. CDR3 in DNA: TGTGCCAGCAGCCAAGGGAGCTCCTACGAGCAGTACTTC. The chain joins TRBV4-2 to TRBJ2-7; D is unresolved. This CDR3 region has 13 residues. CDR1 LGHNA and CDR2 YNFKEQ come from the germline V gene. V lost 1 base and J lost 0, with 4 bases in between.

This rearrangement joins TRBV7-9 to TRBJ2-7, with 7 bases aligning to TRBD2. Germline V gene data show CDR1 as SEHNR and CDR2 as FQNEAQ (reference sequence). This CDR3 has 15 residues. The ends lost 5 bases at V and 3 bases at J; junction bases unmatched: 10. For the CDR3, the DNA is TGTGCCAGCAGCGATACTAGCGTGAGCATCTACGAGCAGTACTTC. Protein product: CASSDTSVSIYEQYF.

The V call is TRBV15, the J call TRBJ2-1; the match to TRBD1 covers 11 bases. The length of the CDR3 is 16 residues. The germline gives CDR1 LNHNV, CDR2 YYDKDF (reference sequence). The V and J ends lost 1 base and 6 bases, in that order; junction bases with no gene match: 5. The CDR3 DNA reads TGTGCCACCAGCAGAGGCTTAGGGACAGGGGGCAATGAGCAGTTCTTC. As protein: CATSRGLGTGGNEQFF.

Only one count was recorded for this clone. This chain uses TRBV5-1 with TRBJ2-2; 8 nucleotides agree with TRBD2. J gave up 2 bases and V 0 bases, and 12 bases lay outside the gene matches. The CDR3 runs to 19 residues. The V gene's germline CDR1 is SGHRS and CDR2 YFSETQ. The CDR3 here is CASSLVASGPISNTGELFF. CDR3 DNA sequence: TGCGCCAGCAGCTTGGTTGCTAGCGGGCCAATAAGTAACACCGGGGAGCTGTTTTTT.

This clone was detected only a few times. The chain couples TRBV10-2 to TRBJ1-2; the D gene is possibly TRBD1 (6 bases). The CDR3 length is 14 residues. V gave up 2 bases and J gave up 6 bases, with 13 bases separating them. Per germline, CDR1 WSHSY and CDR2 SAAADI. The CDR3 sequence: CASSEARAGDGYTF. CDR3 in DNA: TGCGCCAGCAGTGAGGCCAGGGCAGGGGATGGCTACACCTTC.

The chain employs TRBV15 and TRBJ1-2; 10 nucleotides line up with TRBD1. The CDR3 is 14 amino acids. CDR1 and CDR2 from the germline V gene are LNHNV and YYDKDF (reference sequence). The ends lost 8 bases at V and 4 bases at J; junction bases unmatched: 7. The CDR3 here is CATLPDRGFYGYTF. CDR3 coding DNA: TGTGCCACCCTACCGGACAGGGGGTTCTATGGCTACACCTTC.

The rearrangement links TRBV7-9 to TRBJ2-7; D possibly uses TRBD1 or TRBD2 (5 bases each). This CDR3 is built from 13 residues. Trimming removed 5 bases from V and 4 bases from J, with 12 bases in between. Germline V gene lookup returns CDR1 SEHNR and CDR2 FQNEAQ (reference sequence). The CDR3 region has the DNA TGTGCCAGCAGCACCGGGACCCTGTACGAGCAGTACTTC. Its translation: CASSTGTLYEQYF. The complete variable domain, with remaining parts taken from reference TRBV7-9 and TRBJ2-7, reads DTGVSQNPRHKITKRGQNVTFRCDPISEHNRLYWYRQTLGQGPEFLTYFQNEAQLEKSRLLSDRFSAERPKGSFSTLEIQRTEQGDSAMYLCASSTGTLYEQYFGPGTRLTVT.

The V call is TRBV6-5, the J call TRBJ2-1, with no clear D. Germline V lookup: CDR1 MNHEY, CDR2 SVGAGI. The V end lost 2 bases, the J end lost 0 bases, and 8 bases lay between the germline ends. The CDR3 spans 15 residues. This CDR3 reads CASSYLPGSYNEQFF. CDR3 nucleotide sequence: TGTGCCAGCAGTTACCTTCCAGGCTCCTACAATGAGCAGTTCTTC.

The chain recombines TRBV28 with TRBJ2-7; D unresolved. Trimming took 6 bases from V and 5 from J, leaving 11 bases between them. Germline V lookup: CDR1 MDHEN, CDR2 SYDVKM. The CDR3 loop spans 12 amino acids. CDR3 sequence reads: CASSRWDDEQYF. DNA of the CDR3: TGTGCCAGCAGCCGCTGGGATGACGAGCAGTACTTC.

The chain recombines TRBV28 with TRBJ2-2, with D possibly being TRBD1 or TRBD2 (5 bases each). The CDR3 extends over 12 amino acids. V was cut by 11 bases and J by 4 bases, with 11 bases left in between. In germline, CDR1 is MDHEN, CDR2 SYDVKM. CDR3: CAHSRGTGELFF. As DNA, the CDR3 is TGTGCCCACTCGAGGGGCACCGGGGAGCTGTTTTTT.

The chain uses TRBV10-1 and TRBJ2-7, with 7 positions matching TRBD1. CDR3 length: 14 amino acids. In germline, CDR1 is WNHNN, CDR2 SYGVQD (reference sequence). Germline trimming cut 4 bases from V and 1 base from J; bases unmatched to any gene: 4. CDR3 in DNA: TGCGCCAGCAGTGCGACAGGGCGGTCCTACGAGCAGTACTTC. Protein product: CASSATGRSYEQYF.

J is TRBJ2-1 and V is TRBV9, with 7 nucleotides matching TRBD1. With 0 bases clipped from V and 6 bases from J, the junction kept 6 bases outside the gene matches. From germline, CDR1 is SGDLS and CDR2 YYNGEE. CDR3 length: 15 residues. CDR3 sequence reads: CASSVEEGAANEQFF. The CDR3, as DNA: TGTGCCAGCAGCGTAGAAGAGGGGGCGGCCAATGAGCAGTTCTTC.

This chain uses TRBV28 with TRBJ2-3; D tentatively fits TRBD1 or TRBD2 (5 bases each). Trimming pared 4 bases from V and 2 bases from J, leaving 10 bases between. This CDR3 region has 14 residues. Germline V gene sequence: CDR1 MDHEN, CDR2 SYDVKM. As DNA, the CDR3 is TGTGCCAGCAGTTGGGAGACAGTCACAGATACGCAGTATTTT. It encodes CASSWETVTDTQYF.

The J gene is TRBJ1-2, the V gene TRBV19, with a tentative D call TRBD1 (5 bases). Per germline, CDR1 LNHDA and CDR2 SQIVND (reference sequence). The CDR3 sequence is 12 residues long. V lost 7 bases and J lost 4, with 10 bases in between. The DNA for the CDR3 is TGTGCCAGTACTGAGGGGTTCTATGGCTACACCTTC. It translates to CASTEGFYGYTF.

The gene calls are TRBV7-8 and TRBJ2-1; 12 bases are shared with TRBD2. Losses at the gene ends were 6 bases for V and 3 bases for J; bases not matched to a gene: 12. CDR1 and CDR2 (germline): SGHVS, FQNEAQ. CDR3 size: 18 residues. CDR3 DNA: TGTGCCAGCAGTTTTAGAGGGGGACTAGCGGGCATCTACAATGAGCAGTTCTTC. Its protein product is CASSFRGGLAGIYNEQFF.

The chain recombines TRBV4-1 with TRBJ2-3; 10 bases are shared with TRBD2. CDR3 length equals 18 residues. Germline V gene data show CDR1 as MGHRA and CDR2 as YSYEKL. Trimming removed 0 bases from V and 5 bases from J; junction bases left unmatched: 11. The CDR3 DNA follows: TGCGCCAGCAGCCAAGATCGGGCCGCTAGCGGGAGTGGAGATACGCAGTATTTT. Its protein is CASSQDRAASGSGDTQYF.

The rearrangement uses TRBV5-5 and TRBJ1-5, with unresolved D. Germline-derived CDR1 and CDR2 are SGHKS and YYEKEE (reference sequence). V was trimmed by 1 base and J by 2 bases, leaving 19 bases between them. The CDR3 runs 18 residues. The CDR3 region has the DNA TGTGCCAGCAGCTTGCGCCCGAGGGATCTGAGCGGCAATCAGCCCCAGCATTTT. As protein: CASSLRPRDLSGNQPQHF. Drawing the rest from reference TRBV5-5 and TRBJ1-5, the complete variable domain is DAGVTQSPTHLIKTRGQQVTLRCSPISGHKSVSWYQQVLGQGPQFIFQYYEKEERGRGNFPDRFSARQFPNYSSELNVNALLLGDSALYLCASSLRPRDLSGNQPQHFGDGTRLSIL.

The chain couples TRBV30 to TRBJ2-1, with TRBD1 as a possible D gene (5 bases). V lost 1 base to trimming and J lost 4 bases, with 8 bases between them. The V gene's germline CDR1 is GTSNPN and CDR2 SVGIG (reference sequence). CDR3 length: 13 residues. The CDR3 region has the DNA TGTGCCTGGAGTGCCCAGGGATACAATGAGCAGTTCTTC. It codes for CAWSAQGYNEQFF.

The chain combines TRBV6-5 with TRBJ2-3; D gene ambiguous. Germline lookup yields CDR1 MNHEY and CDR2 SVGAGI. V was shortened by 4 bases and J by 4 bases, with 6 bases between the two germline ends. This CDR3 is 12 amino acids long. DNA for the CDR3: TGTGCCAGCAGTTTAGGTGCAGATACGCAGTATTTT. Its protein is CASSLGADTQYF.

The chain uses TRBV28 and TRBJ2-7, with 9 bases matching TRBD1. Unmatched junction bases numbered 15, after V lost 4 bases and J lost 5 bases. Germline loops: CDR1 MDHEN, CDR2 SYDVKM. The CDR3 is 17 residues long. CDR3 amino acids: CASSSISFGTGYNEQYF. CDR3 sequence (DNA): TGTGCCAGCAGTTCAATCTCATTCGGGACAGGGTACAACGAGCAGTACTTC.

The CDR3 reads CASKQGRTGELFF. The CDR3 DNA reads as TGTGCCAGCAAACAGGGTAGGACCGGGGAGCTGTTTTTT. The chain combines TRBV25-1 with TRBJ2-2, with a weak D call TRBD1 (6 bases). Germline CDR1 MGHDK, CDR2 SYGVNS. The CDR3 runs 13 residues. Between the trimmed V and J ends, which lost 7 bases and 5 bases, there was a span of 11 bases.

The gene calls are TRBV7-9 and TRBJ2-3; TRBD2 aligns across 8 bases. The junction had 5 bases not matched to a gene; V was cut back by 5 bases and J by 4 bases. Germline V CDR1 and CDR2: SEHNR, FQNEAQ (reference sequence). The CDR3 is 14 amino acids. Written as DNA, the CDR3 is TGTGCCAGCAGCGGGGGGACTAGGTCAGATACGCAGTATTTT. It translates to CASSGGTRSDTQYF.